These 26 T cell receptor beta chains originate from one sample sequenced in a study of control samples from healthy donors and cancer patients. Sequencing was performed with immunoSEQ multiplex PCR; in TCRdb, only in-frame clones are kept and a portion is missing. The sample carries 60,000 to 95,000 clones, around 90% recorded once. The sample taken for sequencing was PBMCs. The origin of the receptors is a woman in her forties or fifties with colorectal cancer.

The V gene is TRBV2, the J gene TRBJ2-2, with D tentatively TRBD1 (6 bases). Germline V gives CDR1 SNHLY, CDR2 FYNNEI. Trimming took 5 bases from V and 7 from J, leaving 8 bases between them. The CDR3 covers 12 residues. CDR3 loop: CASSPDSGELFF. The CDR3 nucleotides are TGTGCCAGCAGTCCGGACAGCGGGGAGCTGTTTTTT.

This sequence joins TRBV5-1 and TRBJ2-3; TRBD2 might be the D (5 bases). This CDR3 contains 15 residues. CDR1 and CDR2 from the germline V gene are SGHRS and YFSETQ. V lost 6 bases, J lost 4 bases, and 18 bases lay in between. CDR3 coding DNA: TGCGCCAGCAAAATAGCTAGCATCGGGGCAGATACGCAGTATTTT. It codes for CASKIASIGADTQYF.

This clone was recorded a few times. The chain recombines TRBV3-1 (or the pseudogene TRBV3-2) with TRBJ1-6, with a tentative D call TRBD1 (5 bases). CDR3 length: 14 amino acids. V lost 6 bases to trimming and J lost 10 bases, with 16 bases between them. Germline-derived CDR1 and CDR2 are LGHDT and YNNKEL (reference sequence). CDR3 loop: CASSHSGGKSPLHF. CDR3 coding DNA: TGTGCCAGCAGTCACTCGGGGGGGAAATCACCCCTCCACTTT.

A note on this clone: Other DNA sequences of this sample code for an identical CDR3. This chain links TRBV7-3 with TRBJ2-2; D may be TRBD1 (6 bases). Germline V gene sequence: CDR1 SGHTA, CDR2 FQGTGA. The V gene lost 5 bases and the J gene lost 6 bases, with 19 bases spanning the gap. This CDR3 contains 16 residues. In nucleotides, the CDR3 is TGTGCCAGCAGCCTAGGAAACAGGGCCACCGCCGGGGAGCTGTTTTTT. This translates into CASSLGNRATAGELFF.

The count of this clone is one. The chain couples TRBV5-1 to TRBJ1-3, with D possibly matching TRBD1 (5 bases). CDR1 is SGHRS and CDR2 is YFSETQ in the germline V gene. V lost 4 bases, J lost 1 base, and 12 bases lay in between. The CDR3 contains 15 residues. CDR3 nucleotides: TGCGCCAGCAGCAATGCAGGGACGTCTGGAAACACCATATATTTT. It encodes CASSNAGTSGNTIYF. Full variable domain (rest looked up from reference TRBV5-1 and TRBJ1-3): KAGVTQTPRYLIKTRGQQVTLSCSPISGHRSVSWYQQTPGQGLQFLFEYFSETQRNKGNFPGRFSGRQFSNSRSEMNVSTLELGDSALYLCASSNAGTSGNTIYFGEGSWLTVV.

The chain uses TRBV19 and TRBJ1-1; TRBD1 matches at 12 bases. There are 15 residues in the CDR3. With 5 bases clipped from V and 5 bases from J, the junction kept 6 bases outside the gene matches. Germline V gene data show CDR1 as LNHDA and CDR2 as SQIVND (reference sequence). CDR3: CASSLGQGARTEAFF. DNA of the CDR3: TGTGCCAGTAGTCTGGGACAGGGGGCAAGGACTGAAGCTTTCTTT.

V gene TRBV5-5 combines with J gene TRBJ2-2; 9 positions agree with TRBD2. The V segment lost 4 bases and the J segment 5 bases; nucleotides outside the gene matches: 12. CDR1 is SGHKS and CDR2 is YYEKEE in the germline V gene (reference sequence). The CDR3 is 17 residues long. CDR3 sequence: CASSARSGGGATGELFF. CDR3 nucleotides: TGTGCCAGCAGCGCACGCTCCGGCGGGGGGGCAACCGGGGAGCTGTTTTTT.

CDR3 in amino acids: CASSVGAGSQETQYF. CDR3 nucleotide sequence: TGTGCCAGCAGCGTAGGGGCAGGTAGCCAAGAGACCCAGTACTTC. V is TRBV9 and J is TRBJ2-5; D gene uncertain. Per the germline V gene, CDR1 is SGDLS and CDR2 is YYNGEE. Trimming removed 0 bases at V and 1 base at J, with 10 bases between. The CDR3 sequence is 15 residues long.

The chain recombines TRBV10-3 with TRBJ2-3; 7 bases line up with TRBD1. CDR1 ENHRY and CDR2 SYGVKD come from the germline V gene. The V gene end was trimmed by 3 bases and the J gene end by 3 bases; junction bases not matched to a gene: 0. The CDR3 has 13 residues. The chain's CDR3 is CAISDRGTDTQYF. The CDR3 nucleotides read TGTGCCATCAGTGACAGGGGGACAGATACGCAGTATTTT.

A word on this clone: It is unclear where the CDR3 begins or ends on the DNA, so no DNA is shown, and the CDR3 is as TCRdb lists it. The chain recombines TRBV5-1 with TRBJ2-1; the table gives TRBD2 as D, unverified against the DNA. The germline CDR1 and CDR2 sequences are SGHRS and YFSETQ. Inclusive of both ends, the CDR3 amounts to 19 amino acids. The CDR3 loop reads CASILGIGLAGSSYNEQFF.

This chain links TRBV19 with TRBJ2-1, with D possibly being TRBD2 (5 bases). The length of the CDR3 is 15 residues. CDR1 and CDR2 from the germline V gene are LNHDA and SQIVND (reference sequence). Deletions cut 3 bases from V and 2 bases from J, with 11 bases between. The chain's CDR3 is CASSMLAAPYNEQFF. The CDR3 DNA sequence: TGTGCCAGTAGTATGCTAGCAGCTCCCTACAATGAGCAGTTCTTC.

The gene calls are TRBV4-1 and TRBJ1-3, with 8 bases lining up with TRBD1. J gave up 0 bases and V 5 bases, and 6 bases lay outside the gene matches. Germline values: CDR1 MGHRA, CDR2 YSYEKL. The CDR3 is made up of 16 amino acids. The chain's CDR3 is CASSKGQAYSGNTIYF. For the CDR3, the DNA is TGCGCCAGCAGCAAGGGACAGGCCTACTCTGGAAACACCATATATTTT.

The CDR3 is CASSGTDNTEAFF. In DNA, the CDR3 is TGTGCCAGCAGCGGGACGGATAACACTGAAGCTTTCTTT. The V and J genes are TRBV9 and TRBJ1-1; D not certain. V was trimmed by 3 bases and J by 2 bases, leaving 8 bases between them. The CDR3 has 13 amino acids. CDR1 is SGDLS, CDR2 YYNGEE, per germline.

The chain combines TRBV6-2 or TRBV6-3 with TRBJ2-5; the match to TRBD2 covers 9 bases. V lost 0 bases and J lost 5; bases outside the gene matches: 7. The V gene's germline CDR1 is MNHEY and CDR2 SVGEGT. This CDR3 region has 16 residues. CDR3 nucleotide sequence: TGTGCCAGCAGTTACTCGGCTAGCGGGGTTATGGAGACCCAGTACTTC. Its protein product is CASSYSASGVMETQYF.

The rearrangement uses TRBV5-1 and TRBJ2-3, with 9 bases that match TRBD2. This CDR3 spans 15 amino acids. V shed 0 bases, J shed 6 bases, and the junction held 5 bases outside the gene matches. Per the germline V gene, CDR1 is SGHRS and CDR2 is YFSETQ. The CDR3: CASSLAAGGSDTQYF. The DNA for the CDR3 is TGCGCCAGCAGCTTGGCTGCGGGGGGGAGTGATACGCAGTATTTT.

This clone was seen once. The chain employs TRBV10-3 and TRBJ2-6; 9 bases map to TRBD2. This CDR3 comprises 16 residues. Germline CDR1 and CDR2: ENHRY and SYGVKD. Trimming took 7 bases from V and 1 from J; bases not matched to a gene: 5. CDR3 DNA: TGTGCCATCAACCAGCGGGGGGAATCTGGGGCCAACGTCCTGACTTTC. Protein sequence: CAINQRGESGANVLTF.

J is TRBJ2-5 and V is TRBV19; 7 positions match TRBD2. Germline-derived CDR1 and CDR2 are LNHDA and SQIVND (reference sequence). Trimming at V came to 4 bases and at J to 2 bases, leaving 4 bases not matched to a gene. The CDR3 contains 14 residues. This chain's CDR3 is CASSRGGGQETQYF. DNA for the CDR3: TGTGCCAGTAGTAGGGGCGGGGGACAAGAGACCCAGTACTTC. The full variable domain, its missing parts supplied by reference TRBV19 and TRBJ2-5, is DGGITQSPKYLFRKEGQNVTLSCEQNLNHDAMYWYRQDPGQGLRLIYYSQIVNDFQKGDIAEGYSVSREKKESFPLTVTSAQKNPTAFYLCASSRGGGQETQYFGPGTRLLVL.

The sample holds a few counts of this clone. The CDR3 loop is CASSDRVVGELFF. Written as DNA, the CDR3 is TGTGCCAGCAGTGACAGGGTCGTCGGGGAGCTGTTTTTT. The chain uses TRBV28 and TRBJ2-2; 7 positions agree with TRBD1. The trim removed 5 bases at V and 7 bases at J, leaving 4 bases unmatched. The germline V gene has CDR1 MDHEN and CDR2 SYDVKM. The CDR3 is made up of 13 amino acids.

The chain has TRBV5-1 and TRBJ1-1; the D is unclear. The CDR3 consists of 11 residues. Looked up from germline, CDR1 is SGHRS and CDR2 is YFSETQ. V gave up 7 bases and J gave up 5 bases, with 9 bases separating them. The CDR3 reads CASSGGTEAFF. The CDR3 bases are TGCGCCAGCTCGGGCGGGACTGAAGCTTTCTTT.

The CDR3 nucleotides read TGTGCCAGCAGTGAAGAAGGTCGGGGACAGGGTCCCTACGAGCAGTACGTC. It is translated as CASSEEGRGQGPYEQYV. The genes are TRBV6-1 and TRBJ2-7; TRBD1 matches at 9 bases. Germline trimming cut 1 base from V and 2 bases from J; bases unmatched to any gene: 9. The germline V gene has CDR1 MNHNS and CDR2 SASEGT. The CDR3 extends over 17 amino acids.

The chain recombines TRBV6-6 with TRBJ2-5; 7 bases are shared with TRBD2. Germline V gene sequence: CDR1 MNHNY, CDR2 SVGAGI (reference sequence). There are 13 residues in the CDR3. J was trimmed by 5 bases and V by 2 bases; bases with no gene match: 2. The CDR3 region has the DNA TGTGCCAGCAGTTACCACGGGAGGGAGACCCAGTACTTC. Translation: CASSYHGRETQYF.

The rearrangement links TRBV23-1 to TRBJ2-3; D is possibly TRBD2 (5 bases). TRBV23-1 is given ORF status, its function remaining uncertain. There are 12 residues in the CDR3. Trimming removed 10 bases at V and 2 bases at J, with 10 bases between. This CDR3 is CATTDYTDTQYF. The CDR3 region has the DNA TGCGCCACCACAGACTACACAGATACGCAGTATTTT.

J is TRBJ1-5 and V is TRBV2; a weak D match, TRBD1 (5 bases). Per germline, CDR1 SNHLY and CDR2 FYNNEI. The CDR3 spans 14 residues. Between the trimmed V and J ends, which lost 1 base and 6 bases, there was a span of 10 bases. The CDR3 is CASSEGQGSQPQHF. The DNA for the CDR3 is TGTGCCAGCAGTGAAGGCCAGGGAAGTCAGCCCCAGCATTTT.

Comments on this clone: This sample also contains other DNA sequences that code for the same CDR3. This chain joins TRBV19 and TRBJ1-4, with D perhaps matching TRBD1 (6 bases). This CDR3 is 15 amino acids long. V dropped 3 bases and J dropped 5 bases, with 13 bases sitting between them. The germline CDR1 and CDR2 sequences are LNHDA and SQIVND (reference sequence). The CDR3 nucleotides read TGTGCCAGTAGTATTCCAACAGGGACGAATGAAAAACTGTTTTTT. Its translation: CASSIPTGTNEKLFF. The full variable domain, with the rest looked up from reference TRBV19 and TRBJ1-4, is DGGITQSPKYLFRKEGQNVTLSCEQNLNHDAMYWYRQDPGQGLRLIYYSQIVNDFQKGDIAEGYSVSREKKESFPLTVTSAQKNPTAFYLCASSIPTGTNEKLFFGSGTQLSVL.

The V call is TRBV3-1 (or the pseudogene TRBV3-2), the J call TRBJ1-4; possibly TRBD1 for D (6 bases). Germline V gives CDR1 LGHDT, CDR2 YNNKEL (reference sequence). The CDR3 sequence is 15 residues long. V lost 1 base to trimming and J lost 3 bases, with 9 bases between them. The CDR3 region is CASSQVRGPNEKLFF. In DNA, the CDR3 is TGTGCCAGCAGCCAAGTCAGGGGCCCTAATGAAAAACTGTTTTTT.

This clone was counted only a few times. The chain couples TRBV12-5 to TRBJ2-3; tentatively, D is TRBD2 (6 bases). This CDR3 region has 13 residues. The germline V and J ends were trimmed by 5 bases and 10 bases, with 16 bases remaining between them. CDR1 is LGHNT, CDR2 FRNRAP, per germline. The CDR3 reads CASGLGLRRAQYF. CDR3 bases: TGTGCTAGTGGTCTGGGACTTCGCCGGGCGCAGTATTTT.